The 8 T cell receptor beta chains presented below share a single source sample, sequenced in a study of OX40 agonist ivuxolimab in advanced cancers. Sequencing used immunoSEQ multiplex PCR; TCRdb keeps in-frame clones, though not all of them. The table has roughly 58,000 clones, about 82% seen once. Material: CD4+ or CD8+ T cells sorted from blood, obtained in a trial of the OX40 agonist ivuxolimab. Receptors originate from an adult with an advanced solid tumor such as melanoma, head and neck, liver or kidney cancer.

The J gene is TRBJ1-6, the V gene TRBV11-2; D gene uncertain. CDR3 length equals 15 residues. CDR1 is SGHAT, CDR2 FQNNGV, per germline. Deletions cut 5 bases from V and 7 bases from J, with 15 bases between. Written as DNA, the CDR3 is TGTGCCAGCAGCCCCCAACCGCCTCAGAATTCACCCCTCCACTTT. This gives the protein CASSPQPPQNSPLHF. The full variable domain, completed using reference TRBV11-2 and TRBJ1-6, is EAGVAQSPRYKIIEKRQSVAFWCNPISGHATLYWYQQILGQGPKLLIQFQNNGVVDDSQLPKDRFSAERLKGVDSTLKIQPAKLEDSAVYLCASSPQPPQNSPLHFGNGTRLTVT.

The chain employs TRBV4-3 and TRBJ1-2; 8 bases align to TRBD1. In germline, CDR1 is LGHNA, CDR2 YSLEER. CDR3 size: 14 residues. J was trimmed by 7 bases and V by 6 bases; bases with no gene match: 10. CDR3 DNA: TGCGCCAGCAGTCTTTATTCCGACAGGGGTGGCTACACCTTC. It codes for CASSLYSDRGGYTF.

The genes are TRBV5-4 and TRBJ2-7; unclear D gene. Germline assignment: CDR1 SGHNT and CDR2 YYREEE (reference sequence). The CDR3 sequence is 13 residues long. V lost 0 bases to trimming and J lost 3 bases, with 7 bases between them. The CDR3 protein is CASSLVGSYEQYF. The CDR3 coding sequence is TGTGCCAGCAGCTTGGTTGGAAGCTACGAGCAGTACTTC.

Only one count was recorded for this clone. V usage is TRBV12-5 and J usage is TRBJ2-3, with D perhaps TRBD2 (5 bases). This CDR3 has 18 residues. The germline V gene encodes CDR1 LGHNT and CDR2 FRNRAP. Trimming pared 1 base from V and 2 bases from J, leaving 19 bases between. CDR3 residues: CASGLALQDFSPTDTQYF. Written as DNA, the CDR3 is TGTGCTAGTGGTTTGGCCCTTCAGGACTTTTCGCCCACAGATACGCAGTATTTT.

This chain links TRBV5-1 with TRBJ1-2; no firm D call. Germline CDR1 reads SGHRS; CDR2 reads YFSETQ. The germline V and J ends were trimmed by 2 bases and 4 bases, with 18 bases remaining between them. This CDR3 comprises 16 residues. CDR3 sequence reads: CASSFRARGKLYGYTF. CDR3 DNA sequence: TGCGCCAGCAGCTTCCGGGCCCGAGGAAAGCTCTATGGCTACACCTTC.

The chain joins TRBV10-3 to TRBJ1-3; TRBD1 is a possible D gene (6 bases). Germline V gene sequence: CDR1 ENHRY, CDR2 SYGVKD. V was shortened by 11 bases and J by 4 bases, with 12 bases between the two germline ends. The CDR3 runs 12 residues. The DNA of the CDR3 is TGTGCCGTACAGGGAGAGGGAAACACCATATATTTT. The encoded protein is CAVQGEGNTIYF.

The chain couples TRBV6-4 to TRBJ2-7; possibly TRBD1 or TRBD2 for D (5 bases each). Per the germline V gene, CDR1 is MRHNA and CDR2 is SNTAGT. The CDR3 totals 13 residues. Trimming stripped 0 bases from V and 6 bases from J, with 9 bases between. The DNA of the CDR3 is TGTGCCAGCAGTGACTCGATCGGGACCGAGCAGTACTTC. It yields the protein CASSDSIGTEQYF.

The V and J genes are TRBV4-2 and TRBJ1-4; D ambiguous. The germline V gene encodes CDR1 LGHNA and CDR2 YNFKEQ. This CDR3 is 14 amino acids long. Deletions cut 0 bases from V and 8 bases from J, with 10 bases between. CDR3 amino acids: CASSQDLSVEKLFF. The CDR3, as DNA: TGTGCCAGCAGCCAAGATTTATCTGTCGAAAAACTGTTTTTT.